This T cell receptor (beta chain) derives from a study of cytomegalovirus exposure and HLA in healthy donors. Study conclusions and caveats: The authors reported that TCR beta sequences could predict HLA-A and HLA-B alleles. These predictions were accurate for most subjects in the first cohort. Most TCR beta V segments were productive about 87% or about 30% of the time in an earlier analysis.

This clone was observed a few times. The antigen is unknown. The study ran its PCR with 60 Vbeta and 13 Jbeta primers. The table came from immunoSEQ multiplex PCR; TCRdb's copy has only in-frame clones and leaves some out. The profile shows 160,000 or so clones, 82% of them singletons. Trimming cost V 7 bases and J 8 bases; bases outside gene matches: 10. This CDR3 region has 13 residues. CDR1 is MGHDK, CDR2 SYGVNS, per germline. The genes are TRBV25-1 and TRBJ1-2; 7 bases agree with TRBD1. The sample taken for sequencing was PBMCs. The receptor was isolated from a woman aged 50 to 60 in good health and CMV-seropositive. The CDR3 DNA follows: TGTGCCAGCACACCGGGACAGAGCCTGGGCTACACCTTC. Amino acids: CASTPGQSLGYTF.